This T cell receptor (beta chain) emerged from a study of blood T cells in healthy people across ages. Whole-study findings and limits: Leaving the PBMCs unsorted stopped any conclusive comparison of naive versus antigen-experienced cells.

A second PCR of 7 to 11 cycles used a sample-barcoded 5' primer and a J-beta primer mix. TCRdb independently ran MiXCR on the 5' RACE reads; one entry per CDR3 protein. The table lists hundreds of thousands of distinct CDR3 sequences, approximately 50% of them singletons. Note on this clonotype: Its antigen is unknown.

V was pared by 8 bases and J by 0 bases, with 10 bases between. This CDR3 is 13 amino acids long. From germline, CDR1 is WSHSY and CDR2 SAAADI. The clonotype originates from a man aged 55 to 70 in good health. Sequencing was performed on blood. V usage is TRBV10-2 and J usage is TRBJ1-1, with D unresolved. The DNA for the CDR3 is TGCGCCAGCCGAGGTGAGATGAACACTGAAGCTTTCTTT. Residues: CASRGEMNTEAFF.